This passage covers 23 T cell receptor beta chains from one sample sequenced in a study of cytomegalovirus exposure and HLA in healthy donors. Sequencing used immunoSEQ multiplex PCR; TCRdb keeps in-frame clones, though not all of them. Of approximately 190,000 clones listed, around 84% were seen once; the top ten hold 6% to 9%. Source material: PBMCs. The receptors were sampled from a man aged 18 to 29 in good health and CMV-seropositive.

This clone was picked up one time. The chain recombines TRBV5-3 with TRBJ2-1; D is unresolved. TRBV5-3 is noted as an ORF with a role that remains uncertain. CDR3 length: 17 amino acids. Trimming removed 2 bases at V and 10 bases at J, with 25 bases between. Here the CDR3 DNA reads TGTGCCAGAAGCTTCCGTCTCCCGGCAGCGCTATTTCGCGAGCAGTTCTTC. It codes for CARSFRLPAALFREQFF.

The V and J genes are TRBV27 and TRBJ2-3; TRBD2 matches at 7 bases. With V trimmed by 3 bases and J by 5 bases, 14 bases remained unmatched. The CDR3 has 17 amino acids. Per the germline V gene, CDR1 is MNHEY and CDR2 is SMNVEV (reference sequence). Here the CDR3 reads CASSFQWVSGNIDTQYF. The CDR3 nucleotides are TGTGCCAGCAGTTTTCAGTGGGTCAGCGGGAATATAGATACGCAGTATTTT.

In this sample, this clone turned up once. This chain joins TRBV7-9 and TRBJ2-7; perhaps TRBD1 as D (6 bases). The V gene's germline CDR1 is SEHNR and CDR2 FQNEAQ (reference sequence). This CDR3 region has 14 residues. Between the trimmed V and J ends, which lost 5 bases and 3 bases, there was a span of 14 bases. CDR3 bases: TGTGCCAGCAGCCGGGACAAGATTTTCTACGAGCAGTACTTC. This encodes CASSRDKIFYEQYF.

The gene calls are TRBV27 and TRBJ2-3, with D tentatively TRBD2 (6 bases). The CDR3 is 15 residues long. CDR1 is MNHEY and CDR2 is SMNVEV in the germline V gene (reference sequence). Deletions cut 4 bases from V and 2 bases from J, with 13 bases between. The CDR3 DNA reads TGTGCCAGCAGTTCGCCGGGAGAGCCCACAGATACGCAGTATTTT. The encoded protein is CASSSPGEPTDTQYF.

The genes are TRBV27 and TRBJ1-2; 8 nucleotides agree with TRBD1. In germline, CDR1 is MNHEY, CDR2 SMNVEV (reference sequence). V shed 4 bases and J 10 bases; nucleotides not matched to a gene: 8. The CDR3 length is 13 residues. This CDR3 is CASSSQWDRTYTF. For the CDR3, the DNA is TGTGCCAGCAGTTCGCAGTGGGACAGGACCTACACCTTC.

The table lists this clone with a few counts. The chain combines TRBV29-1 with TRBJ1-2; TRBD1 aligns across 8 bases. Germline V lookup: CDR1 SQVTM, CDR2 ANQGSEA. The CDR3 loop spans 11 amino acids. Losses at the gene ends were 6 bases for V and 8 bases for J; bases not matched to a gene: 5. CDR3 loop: CSVGTGLGYTF. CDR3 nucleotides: TGCAGCGTGGGGACAGGACTAGGCTACACCTTC.

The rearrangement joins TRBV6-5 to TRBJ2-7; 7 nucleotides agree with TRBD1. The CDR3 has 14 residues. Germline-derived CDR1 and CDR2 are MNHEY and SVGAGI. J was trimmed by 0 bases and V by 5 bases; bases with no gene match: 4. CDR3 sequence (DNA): TGTGCCAGCAGTGAAGGGGACAGCTCCTACGAGCAGTACTTC. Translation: CASSEGDSSYEQYF.

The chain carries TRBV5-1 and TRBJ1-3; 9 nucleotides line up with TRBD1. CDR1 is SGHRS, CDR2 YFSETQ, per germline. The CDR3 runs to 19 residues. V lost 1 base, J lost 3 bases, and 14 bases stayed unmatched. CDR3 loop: CASSLSRPGQGLRGNTIYF. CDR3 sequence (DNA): TGCGCCAGCAGCTTGTCCCGCCCGGGACAGGGATTACGTGGAAACACCATATATTTT. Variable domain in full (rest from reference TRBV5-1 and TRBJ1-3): KAGVTQTPRYLIKTRGQQVTLSCSPISGHRSVSWYQQTPGQGLQFLFEYFSETQRNKGNFPGRFSGRQFSNSRSEMNVSTLELGDSALYLCASSLSRPGQGLRGNTIYFGEGSWLTVV.

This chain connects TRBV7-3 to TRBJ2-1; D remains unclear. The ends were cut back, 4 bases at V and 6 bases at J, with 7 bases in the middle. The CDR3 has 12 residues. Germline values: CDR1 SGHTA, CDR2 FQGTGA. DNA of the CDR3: TGTGCCAGCAGCTCCGACTCCAATGAGCAGTTCTTC. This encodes CASSSDSNEQFF.

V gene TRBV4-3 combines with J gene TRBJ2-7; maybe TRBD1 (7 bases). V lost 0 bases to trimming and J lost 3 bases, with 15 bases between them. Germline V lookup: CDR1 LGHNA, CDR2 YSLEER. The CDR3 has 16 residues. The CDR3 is CASSQEGGTVHYEQYF. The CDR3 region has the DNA TGCGCCAGCAGCCAAGAGGGCGGGACAGTACACTACGAGCAGTACTTC.

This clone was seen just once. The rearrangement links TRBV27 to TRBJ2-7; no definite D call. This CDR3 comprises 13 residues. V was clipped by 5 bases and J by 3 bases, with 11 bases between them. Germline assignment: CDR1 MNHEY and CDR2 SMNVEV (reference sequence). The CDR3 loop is CASSAMTFYEQYF. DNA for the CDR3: TGTGCCAGCAGTGCCATGACTTTCTACGAGCAGTACTTC.

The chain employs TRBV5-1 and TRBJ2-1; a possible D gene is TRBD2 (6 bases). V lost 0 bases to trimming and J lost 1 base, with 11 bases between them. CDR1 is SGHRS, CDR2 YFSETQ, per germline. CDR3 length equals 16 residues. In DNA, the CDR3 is TGCGCCAGCAGCTTGGGGGGTAGCGGTTCCTACAATGAGCAGTTCTTC. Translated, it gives CASSLGGSGSYNEQFF.

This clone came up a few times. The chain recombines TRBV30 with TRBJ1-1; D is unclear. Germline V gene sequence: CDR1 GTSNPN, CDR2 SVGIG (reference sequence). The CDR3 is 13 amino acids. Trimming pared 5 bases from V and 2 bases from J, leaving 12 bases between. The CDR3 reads CAWEGGRNTEAFF. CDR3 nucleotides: TGTGCCTGGGAGGGCGGGCGTAACACTGAAGCTTTCTTT.

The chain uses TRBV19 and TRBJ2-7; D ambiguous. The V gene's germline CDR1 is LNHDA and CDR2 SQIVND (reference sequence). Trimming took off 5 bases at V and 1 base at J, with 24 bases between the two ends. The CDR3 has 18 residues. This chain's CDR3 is CASSPRHHTRPDSYEQYF. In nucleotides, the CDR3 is TGTGCCAGTAGTCCCAGACACCATACCCGACCAGATTCCTACGAGCAGTACTTC.

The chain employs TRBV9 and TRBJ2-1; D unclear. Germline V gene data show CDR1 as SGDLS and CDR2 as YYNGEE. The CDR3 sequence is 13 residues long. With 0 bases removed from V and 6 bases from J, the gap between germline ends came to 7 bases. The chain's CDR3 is CASSVGWANEQFF. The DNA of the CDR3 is TGTGCCAGCAGCGTAGGGTGGGCCAATGAGCAGTTCTTC.

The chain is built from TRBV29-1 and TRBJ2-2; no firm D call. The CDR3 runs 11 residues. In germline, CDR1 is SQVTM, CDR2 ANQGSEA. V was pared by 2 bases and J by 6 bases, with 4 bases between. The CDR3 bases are TGCAGCGTTGAAAGCCCCGGGGAGCTGTTTTTT. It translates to CSVESPGELFF.

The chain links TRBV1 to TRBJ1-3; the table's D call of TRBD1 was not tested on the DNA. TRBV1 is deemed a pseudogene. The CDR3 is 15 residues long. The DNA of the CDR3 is TGCACCAGCACTCGGACAGAGAGCTCTGGAAACACCATATATTTT. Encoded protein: CTSTRTESSGNTIYF.

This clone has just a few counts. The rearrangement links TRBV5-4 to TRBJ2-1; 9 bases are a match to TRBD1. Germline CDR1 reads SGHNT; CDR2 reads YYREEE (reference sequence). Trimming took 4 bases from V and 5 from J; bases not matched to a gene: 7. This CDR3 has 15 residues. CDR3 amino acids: CASSRGQGPNNEQFF. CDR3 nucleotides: TGTGCCAGCAGCAGGGGACAGGGCCCTAACAATGAGCAGTTCTTC. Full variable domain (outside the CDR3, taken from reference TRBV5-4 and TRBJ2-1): ETGVTQSPTHLIKTRGQQVTLRCSSQSGHNTVSWYQQALGQGPQFIFQYYREEENGRGNFPPRFSGLQFPNYSSELNVNALELDDSALYLCASSRGQGPNNEQFFGPGTRLTVL.

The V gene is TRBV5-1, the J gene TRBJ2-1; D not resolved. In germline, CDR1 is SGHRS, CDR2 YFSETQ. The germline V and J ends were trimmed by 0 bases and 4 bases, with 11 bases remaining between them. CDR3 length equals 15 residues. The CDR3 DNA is TGCGCCAGCAGCTTGGCGGGTCTAACATACAATGAGCAGTTCTTC. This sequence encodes CASSLAGLTYNEQFF.

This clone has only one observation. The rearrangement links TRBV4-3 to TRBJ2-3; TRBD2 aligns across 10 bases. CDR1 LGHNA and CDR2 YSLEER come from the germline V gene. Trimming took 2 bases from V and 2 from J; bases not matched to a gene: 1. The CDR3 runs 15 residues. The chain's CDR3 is CASSQTSGNTDTQYF. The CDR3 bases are TGCGCCAGCAGCCAAACTAGCGGGAACACAGATACGCAGTATTTT.

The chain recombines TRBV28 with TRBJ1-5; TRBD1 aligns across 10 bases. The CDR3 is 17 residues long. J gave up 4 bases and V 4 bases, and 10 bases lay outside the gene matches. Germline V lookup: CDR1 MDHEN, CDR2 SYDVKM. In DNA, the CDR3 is TGTGCCAGCAGTTCTGGACAGGGGGATCTAAGGAATCAGCCCCAGCATTTT. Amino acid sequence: CASSSGQGDLRNQPQHF.

The CDR3 region has the DNA TGTGCCACCCGTTGGCAGGGATCCTACGAGCAGTACTTC. Protein sequence: CATRWQGSYEQYF. The chain links TRBV19 to TRBJ2-7; D is possibly TRBD1 (5 bases). The germline gives CDR1 LNHDA, CDR2 SQIVND (reference sequence). The CDR3 loop spans 13 amino acids. V was pared by 10 bases and J by 1 base, with 14 bases between.

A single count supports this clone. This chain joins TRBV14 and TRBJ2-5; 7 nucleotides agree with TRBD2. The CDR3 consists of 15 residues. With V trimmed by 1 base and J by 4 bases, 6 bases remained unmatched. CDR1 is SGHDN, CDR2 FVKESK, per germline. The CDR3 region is CASSQGVREGETQYF. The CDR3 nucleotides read TGTGCCAGCAGCCAAGGTGTCAGGGAGGGAGAGACCCAGTACTTC.